Each of the 19 T cell receptor beta chains below was sequenced from the same sample in a study of T cell responses to AZD1222 COVID-19 vaccine. The repertoire was sequenced with immunoSEQ multiplex PCR; TCRdb's copy has only in-frame clones and lacks some. Among some 130,000 clones listed, around 90% were seen once. Sequencing used peripheral blood, obtained on day 0 of AZD1222 vaccination. Receptor source: an adult in good health.

This chain joins TRBV7-2 and TRBJ1-1, with TRBD1 matching 7 bases. CDR1 SGHTA and CDR2 FQGNSA come from the germline V gene. With V trimmed by 1 base and J by 1 base, 6 bases remained unmatched. The CDR3 length is 16 residues. In DNA form, the CDR3 reads TGTGCCAGCAGCTTAGGGAGGGGACAGACGAACACTGAAGCTTTCTTT. This sequence encodes CASSLGRGQTNTEAFF.

The table lists this clone with a count of one. The chain couples TRBV27 to TRBJ1-5; unclear D gene. CDR3 size: 13 residues. Germline CDR1 reads MNHEY; CDR2 reads SMNVEV (reference sequence). V dropped 6 bases and J dropped 6 bases, with 12 bases sitting between them. The CDR3 loop is CASSLGSPQPQHF. CDR3 sequence (DNA): TGTGCCAGCAGCCTAGGGTCCCCTCAGCCCCAGCATTTT.

V is TRBV7-2 and J is TRBJ1-1, with 8 nucleotides matching TRBD1. The germline gives CDR1 SGHTA, CDR2 FQGNSA. The CDR3 consists of 14 residues. V was pared by 3 bases and J by 5 bases, with 5 bases of the junction left unmatched. DNA for the CDR3: TGTGCCAGCAGCTTTAAGACAGGGGCGACTGAAGCTTTCTTT. Its translation is CASSFKTGATEAFF.

V usage is TRBV19 and J usage is TRBJ1-5, with D perhaps TRBD1 (5 bases). Germline lookup yields CDR1 LNHDA and CDR2 SQIVND (reference sequence). CDR3 length equals 15 residues. The V end lost 1 base, the J end lost 2 bases, and 9 bases lay between the germline ends. The CDR3 coding sequence is TGTGCCAGTAGTATAGTGGGGGGAGGCAATCAGCCCCAGCATTTT. Amino acid sequence: CASSIVGGGNQPQHF.

The chain uses TRBV19 and TRBJ2-7; maybe TRBD1 (6 bases). Germline V lookup: CDR1 LNHDA, CDR2 SQIVND (reference sequence). V dropped 3 bases and J dropped 5 bases, with 14 bases sitting between them. The CDR3 covers 14 residues. CDR3 region: CASSIGAGAHEQYF. The CDR3 region has the DNA TGTGCCAGTAGTATTGGGGCAGGGGCACACGAGCAGTACTTC.

This clone has more than one count but fewer than ten. The chain uses TRBV6-5 and TRBJ2-1; D may be TRBD2 (6 bases). Trimming left V 4 bases short and J 13 bases short, with 11 bases between. Germline V gives CDR1 MNHEY, CDR2 SVGAGI. The CDR3 is made up of 11 amino acids. The CDR3 here is CASSSGLLQFF. The CDR3 coding sequence is TGTGCCAGCAGTTCGGGACTCCTCCAGTTCTTC.

The V and J genes are TRBV6-4 and TRBJ1-2, with 7 bases matching TRBD1. Germline trimming cut 8 bases from V and 6 bases from J; bases unmatched to any gene: 18. Germline V lookup: CDR1 MRHNA, CDR2 SNTAGT. The CDR3 loop spans 16 amino acids. CDR3 sequence (DNA): TGTGCCAGCTCCGACAGGGACACCGTCTATGAGGATGGCTACACCTTC. Translated: CASSDRDTVYEDGYTF.

The J gene is TRBJ2-5, the V gene TRBV5-1; D possibly corresponds to TRBD2 (6 bases). V lost 0 bases, J lost 2 bases, and 11 bases lay in between. This CDR3 spans 15 amino acids. Per germline, CDR1 SGHRS and CDR2 YFSETQ. The CDR3, as DNA: TGCGCCAGCAGCTTGGCGTCTAGCGTACAAGAGACCCAGTACTTC. Translated, it gives CASSLASSVQETQYF.

The chain combines TRBV2 with TRBJ1-1; D uncertain. Per germline, CDR1 SNHLY and CDR2 FYNNEI. The length of the CDR3 is 12 residues. The ends were cut back, 4 bases at V and 4 bases at J, with 7 bases in the middle. The CDR3: CASSVWGTEAFF. The CDR3 nucleotides read TGTGCCAGCAGTGTTTGGGGCACTGAAGCTTTCTTT.

Concerning this clone itself: Germline is not matched at one junction end, which may reflect a read error. This rearrangement joins TRBV3-1 (or the pseudogene TRBV3-2) to TRBJ1-3, with D possibly TRBD1 on 5 matching bases. The CDR3 contains 13 residues. In germline, CDR1 is LGHDT, CDR2 YNNKEL (reference sequence). CDR3 DNA sequence: TGTGCCAGCAGCCAAGTGGGGGGAAGCACCATATATTTT. This translates into CASSQVGGSTIYF.

This clone was recorded a few times. The chain employs TRBV2 and TRBJ1-3; D is undetermined. The V end was cut by 1 base, the J end by 8 bases, with 3 bases between. CDR1 and CDR2 (germline): SNHLY, FYNNEI. The CDR3 consists of 11 residues. CDR3 residues: CASSEEYTIYF. The CDR3 bases are TGTGCCAGCAGTGAAGAGTACACCATATATTTT.

This chain uses TRBV7-9 with TRBJ1-2; TRBD1 matches at 7 bases. V shed 1 base, J shed 3 bases, and the junction held 2 bases outside the gene matches. The germline V gene has CDR1 SEHNR and CDR2 FQNEAQ (reference sequence). The CDR3 totals 14 residues. The CDR3 reads CASSLVQGDYGYTF. CDR3 coding DNA: TGTGCCAGCAGCTTAGTTCAGGGGGACTATGGCTACACCTTC.

This clone was recorded only once. The V call is TRBV9, the J call TRBJ2-1; D not resolved. The CDR3 sequence is 14 residues long. Trimming cost V 4 bases and J 1 base, with 9 bases left between them. Looked up from germline, CDR1 is SGDLS and CDR2 is YYNGEE. The CDR3 nucleotides are TGTGCCAGCAGCCCGGGTGATTCCTACAATGAGCAGTTCTTC. It is translated as CASSPGDSYNEQFF.

The chain uses TRBV10-1 and TRBJ1-5; maybe TRBD1 (6 bases). The CDR3 contains 14 residues. Germline V CDR1 and CDR2: WNHNN, SYGVQD (reference sequence). V lost 3 bases, J lost 7 bases, and 13 bases lay in between. The CDR3 sequence: CASSDTGSGQPQHF. In DNA form, the CDR3 reads TGCGCCAGCAGTGACACAGGGTCCGGGCAGCCCCAGCATTTT.

The V gene is TRBV7-2, the J gene TRBJ2-3; 8 positions agree with TRBD1. The CDR3 totals 16 residues. Looked up from germline, CDR1 is SGHTA and CDR2 is FQGNSA. V dropped 5 bases and J dropped 4; count of bases not matched to a gene: 11. The CDR3 here is CASSPTGEKDADTQYF. The CDR3 DNA is TGTGCCAGCAGCCCGACAGGGGAGAAGGACGCAGATACGCAGTATTTT.

This clone was found once. V usage is TRBV12-5 and J usage is TRBJ2-3; D not certain. This CDR3 has 13 residues. The germline V gene has CDR1 LGHNT and CDR2 FRNRAP. V lost 4 bases to trimming and J lost 3 bases, with 8 bases between them. The CDR3: CASGSFNTDTQYF. CDR3 nucleotides: TGTGCTAGTGGTTCTTTCAATACAGATACGCAGTATTTT.

The chain employs TRBV6-5 and TRBJ2-7, with TRBD1 matching 9 bases. This CDR3 has 15 amino acids. Per the germline V gene, CDR1 is MNHEY and CDR2 is SVGAGI. The V gene end was trimmed by 7 bases and the J gene end by 4 bases; junction bases not matched to a gene: 11. CDR3 residues: CASTLWGTGQYEQYF. CDR3 nucleotides: TGTGCCAGCACCCTCTGGGGGACAGGGCAATACGAGCAGTACTTC.

This chain connects TRBV28 to TRBJ1-2; no clear D. The CDR3 is made up of 10 amino acids. V lost 10 bases and J 5 bases, leaving 8 bases between the germline ends. Germline CDR1 is MDHEN and CDR2 is SYDVKM. CDR3 in amino acids: CATGRYGYTF. The CDR3, as DNA: TGTGCCACCGGACGGTATGGCTACACCTTC.

This chain connects TRBV27 to TRBJ2-3, with 7 bases fitting TRBD1. This CDR3 region has 15 residues. After removal of 3 bases from V and 4 bases from J, the junction contained 7 bases not matched to a gene. Germline V lookup: CDR1 MNHEY, CDR2 SMNVEV (reference sequence). For the CDR3, the DNA is TGTGCCAGCAGTTTCTGGCAGGGGGTGGCAGATACGCAGTATTTT. Translating gives CASSFWQGVADTQYF.